What follows are 10 T cell receptor beta chains derived from one specimen sequenced in a study of cytomegalovirus exposure and HLA in healthy donors. The table came from immunoSEQ multiplex PCR; TCRdb's copy has only in-frame clones and leaves some out. The sample records some 73,000 clones, roughly 90% being singletons. Sequenced: PBMCs. Receptors were obtained from a woman under 30 in good health and CMV-seropositive.

V usage is TRBV28 and J usage is TRBJ2-7, with TRBD2 matching 13 bases. Germline V lookup: CDR1 MDHEN, CDR2 SYDVKM. With 0 bases clipped from V and 2 bases from J, the junction kept 10 bases outside the gene matches. This CDR3 has 19 amino acids. Here the CDR3 DNA reads TGTGCCAGCAGTTTATGGAAGACTAGCGGGAGGTCCTTCACCTACGAGCAGTACTTC. The encoded protein is CASSLWKTSGRSFTYEQYF.

The rearrangement uses TRBV9 and TRBJ2-3; 8 bases align to TRBD2. Germline V gene lookup returns CDR1 SGDLS and CDR2 YYNGEE. Germline trimming cut 4 bases from V and 5 bases from J; bases unmatched to any gene: 15. This CDR3 has 17 residues. CDR3 nucleotides: TGTGCCAGCAGCTCAACTCGGGGCGGGAGGACTCGAGATACGCAGTATTTT. This gives the protein CASSSTRGGRTRDTQYF.

The rearrangement links TRBV25-1 to TRBJ1-6, with D possibly TRBD1 on 5 matching bases. The germline V and J ends were trimmed by 4 bases and 9 bases, with 13 bases remaining between them. Germline lookup yields CDR1 MGHDK and CDR2 SYGVNS. The CDR3 has 14 residues. CDR3 nucleotide sequence: TGTGCCAGCAGTGGGGGTGGGGCTAGTTCACCCCTCCACTTT. It is translated as CASSGGGASSPLHF.

J is TRBJ2-1 and V is TRBV28; D possibly corresponds to TRBD1 (6 bases). Germline values: CDR1 MDHEN, CDR2 SYDVKM. The CDR3 has 15 amino acids. V lost 4 bases and J lost 2, with 12 bases in between. CDR3 DNA: TGTGCCAGCAGTTCCCCGGGACACGCCTACAATGAGCAGTTCTTC. This gives the protein CASSSPGHAYNEQFF.

The J gene is TRBJ2-1, the V gene TRBV7-9, with TRBD2 matching over 7 bases. After removal of 5 bases from V and 5 bases from J, the junction contained 12 bases not matched to a gene. This CDR3 has 16 amino acids. Germline values: CDR1 SEHNR, CDR2 FQNEAQ (reference sequence). In DNA, the CDR3 is TGTGCCAGCAGCCCATCGTCCGGGACTATAAACAATGAGCAGTTCTTC. Translation gives CASSPSSGTINNEQFF.

This chain uses TRBV25-1 with TRBJ1-1; tentative D call: TRBD1 (5 bases). Germline assignment: CDR1 MGHDK and CDR2 SYGVNS. The CDR3 is 13 residues long. Trimming pared 8 bases from V and 1 base from J, leaving 11 bases between. The CDR3 DNA reads as TGTGCCAGCGCCCCGGGGGGGAACACTGAAGCTTTCTTT. Translated: CASAPGGNTEAFF.

The chain recombines TRBV7-9 with TRBJ2-1; 7 positions match TRBD1. Per the germline V gene, CDR1 is SEHNR and CDR2 is FQNEAQ (reference sequence). This CDR3 has 19 residues. Trimming removed 4 bases from V and 2 bases from J; junction bases left unmatched: 17. The CDR3: CASSSTGTAAVGPYNEQFF. The DNA of the CDR3 is TGTGCCAGCAGCTCGACCGGGACAGCCGCGGTGGGGCCCTACAATGAGCAGTTCTTC.

CDR3 in DNA: TGCGCCAGCAGCCAAGAGGACAGAAATTACGAGCAGTACTTC. This translates into CASSQEDRNYEQYF. This chain uses TRBV4-1 with TRBJ2-7, with D maybe TRBD1 (6 bases). Germline V gives CDR1 MGHRA, CDR2 YSYEKL. Deletions cut 0 bases from V and 4 bases from J, with 10 bases between. This CDR3 is 14 amino acids long.

The genes are TRBV4-1 and TRBJ1-6, with D perhaps TRBD1 (5 bases). The germline gives CDR1 MGHRA, CDR2 YSYEKL. Trimming cost V 3 bases and J 3 bases, with 18 bases left between them. The length of the CDR3 is 18 residues. The CDR3: CASSQDKGRADYNSPLHF. The CDR3 region has the DNA TGCGCCAGCAGCCAGGATAAAGGCAGGGCGGACTATAATTCACCCCTCCACTTT.

The chain employs TRBV9 and TRBJ2-1, with TRBD2 matching over 8 bases. Germline V lookup: CDR1 SGDLS, CDR2 YYNGEE. J lost 3 bases, V lost 5 bases, and 4 bases had no gene match. This CDR3 spans 14 amino acids. In nucleotides, the CDR3 is TGTGCCAGCAGTAGCGGGGAGTACTACAATGAGCAGTTCTTC. Protein: CASSSGEYYNEQFF.